These 24 T cell receptor beta chains share one sample of origin, sequenced in a study of cytomegalovirus exposure and HLA in healthy donors. The study ran its PCR with 60 Vbeta and 13 Jbeta primers. TCRdb keeps only in-frame clones here, not all; method: immunoSEQ multiplex PCR. The top ten clones hold around 1.5% of a sample with 150,000 to 200,000 clones, over 75% of them seen once. Material for sequencing was PBMCs. These receptors all come from a woman between 25 and 40 years old in good health and CMV-seronegative.

The rearrangement links TRBV9 to TRBJ1-1; D gene unclear. The CDR3 runs 17 residues. The V gene's germline CDR1 is SGDLS and CDR2 YYNGEE. V was cut by 1 base and J by 4 bases, with 20 bases left in between. CDR3 DNA sequence: TGTGCCAGCAGCGTATTTAACGGGGTAAAGCCGAGCACTGAAGCTTTCTTT. Protein sequence: CASSVFNGVKPSTEAFF.

This chain uses TRBV28 with TRBJ1-2; 8 bases line up with TRBD1. The CDR3 is 15 residues long. From germline, CDR1 is MDHEN and CDR2 SYDVKM. Losses at the gene ends were 5 bases for V and 8 bases for J; bases not matched to a gene: 13. CDR3 coding DNA: TGTGCCAGCAGTCTTAGTTCCCAGGGGGCGTGGGGCTACACCTTC. It codes for CASSLSSQGAWGYTF.

This clone has more than one count but fewer than ten. The rearrangement links TRBV5-4 to TRBJ2-5; a weak D match, TRBD1 (5 bases). The CDR3 spans 13 residues. The germline gives CDR1 SGHNT, CDR2 YYREEE (reference sequence). Trimming removed 4 bases from V and 3 bases from J, with 10 bases in between. The CDR3 region has the DNA TGTGCCAGCAGCAGGAAAGGGGAAGAGACCCAGTACTTC. This sequence encodes CASSRKGEETQYF.

The J gene is TRBJ1-2, the V gene TRBV29-1; maybe TRBD1 (5 bases). Germline values: CDR1 SQVTM, CDR2 ANQGSEA. The CDR3 runs to 14 residues. V lost 6 bases, J lost 4 bases, and 18 bases lay in between. CDR3 DNA: TGCAGCGTAGGGGAACCCGACATGCTCTATGGCTACACCTTC. Translation: CSVGEPDMLYGYTF.

This chain uses TRBV6-5 with TRBJ2-5; D is possibly TRBD2 (5 bases). Trimming pared 5 bases from V and 5 bases from J, leaving 15 bases between. Germline V lookup: CDR1 MNHEY, CDR2 SVGAGI. This CDR3 region has 14 residues. The CDR3 DNA is TGTGCCAGCAGTCCCCGAGGTCAGCGGGAGACCCAGTACTTC. Translation gives CASSPRGQRETQYF.

Comment on this clone: Distinct nucleotide sequences in the sample also encode this CDR3. The chain couples TRBV2 to TRBJ2-2, with 10 bases lining up with TRBD2. The CDR3 is 15 amino acids. V was clipped by 5 bases and J by 5 bases; unmatched bases: 5. Germline V gene sequence: CDR1 SNHLY, CDR2 FYNNEI. The CDR3 reads CASSPSGGGTGELFF. The CDR3, as DNA: TGTGCCAGCAGTCCCAGCGGGGGGGGAACCGGGGAGCTGTTTTTT.

The chain is built from TRBV13 and TRBJ1-1; 7 bases are shared with TRBD1. In germline, CDR1 is PRHDT, CDR2 FYEKMQ (reference sequence). With V trimmed by 5 bases and J by 6 bases, 9 bases remained unmatched. The CDR3 is made up of 14 amino acids. The CDR3 spells CASSPQGRKAEAFF. The CDR3 DNA follows: TGTGCCAGCAGCCCACAGGGGAGGAAAGCTGAAGCTTTCTTT.

V gene TRBV18 combines with J gene TRBJ2-1; no clear D. In germline, CDR1 is KGHSH, CDR2 LQKENI. The length of the CDR3 is 18 residues. The V and J ends lost 3 bases and 6 bases respectively, with 24 bases between them. The CDR3 is CASSPIVPGGNVGNEQFF. The CDR3 DNA is TGTGCCAGCTCACCGATAGTGCCGGGTGGTAATGTTGGCAATGAGCAGTTCTTC.

The chain carries TRBV10-1 and TRBJ2-5; 7 bases are shared with TRBD1. Germline assignment: CDR1 WNHNN and CDR2 SYGVQD (reference sequence). The CDR3 is 14 residues long. V shed 3 bases, J shed 6 bases, and the junction held 7 bases outside the gene matches. CDR3 sequence: CASSELSTGQTQYF. Written as DNA, the CDR3 is TGCGCCAGCAGTGAACTCTCGACAGGGCAGACCCAGTACTTC.

The J gene is TRBJ2-7, the V gene TRBV5-1; D is possibly TRBD2 (5 bases). Germline-derived CDR1 and CDR2 are SGHRS and YFSETQ. V lost 7 bases to trimming and J lost 6 bases, with 14 bases between them. The CDR3 loop spans 12 amino acids. In nucleotides, the CDR3 is TGCGCCAGCCGGAAGACGGGGAGCGAGCAGTACTTC. Encoded protein: CASRKTGSEQYF.

This chain uses TRBV28 with TRBJ1-2; D possibly corresponds to TRBD1 (5 bases). This CDR3 is built from 13 residues. Trimming took 7 bases from V and 1 from J, leaving 10 bases between them. The V gene's germline CDR1 is MDHEN and CDR2 SYDVKM. CDR3 nucleotides: TGTGCCAGCACGGACACCAATAACTATGGCTACACCTTC. It yields the protein CASTDTNNYGYTF.

The gene calls are TRBV7-2 and TRBJ1-1; the D is unclear. The V gene lost 3 bases and the J gene lost 1 base, with 6 bases spanning the gap. Germline-derived CDR1 and CDR2 are SGHTA and FQGNSA. This CDR3 is 13 amino acids long. The CDR3 DNA reads TGTGCCAGCAGCTTCACACCGAACACTGAAGCTTTCTTT. It yields the protein CASSFTPNTEAFF.

This chain uses TRBV7-9 with TRBJ1-2; D may be TRBD1 (5 bases). This CDR3 has 12 amino acids. V lost 1 base and J 6 bases, leaving 6 bases between the germline ends. The germline V gene encodes CDR1 SEHNR and CDR2 FQNEAQ (reference sequence). CDR3 DNA: TGTGCCAGCAGCTTAGTAGGGGATGGCTACACCTTC. Its protein is CASSLVGDGYTF.

The chain couples TRBV2 to TRBJ2-7; TRBD1 matches at 9 bases. The V gene's germline CDR1 is SNHLY and CDR2 FYNNEI. V trimming: 4 bases; J trimming: 1 base; junction bases outside the gene matches: 5. CDR3 length equals 15 residues. The CDR3 spells CASSAGTGFSYEQYF. The CDR3 DNA reads TGTGCCAGCAGTGCCGGGACAGGGTTTTCCTACGAGCAGTACTTC.

The gene calls are TRBV5-8 and TRBJ1-1; 7 positions match TRBD1. The CDR3 extends over 14 amino acids. The V and J ends lost 1 base and 5 bases, in that order; junction bases with no gene match: 5. CDR1 is SGHTS, CDR2 YDEGEE, per germline. CDR3 coding DNA: TGTGCCAGCAGCTTGCAGGGGGTGAGGACTGAAGCTTTCTTT. Its protein product is CASSLQGVRTEAFF.

Only a few counts were recorded for this clone. This chain connects TRBV9 to TRBJ1-3; D is unclear. Germline assignment: CDR1 SGDLS and CDR2 YYNGEE. The CDR3 length is 18 residues. V was clipped by 0 bases and J by 0 bases, with 16 bases between them. CDR3 DNA: TGTGCCAGCAGCGTAGGGGGAGGCGGATTAGTCTCTGGAAACACCATATATTTT. Translation gives CASSVGGGGLVSGNTIYF.

V and J are TRBV5-1 and TRBJ1-6; 10 positions agree with TRBD1. J gave up 8 bases and V 4 bases, and 6 bases lay outside the gene matches. The CDR3 loop spans 15 amino acids. Per the germline V gene, CDR1 is SGHRS and CDR2 is YFSETQ. The CDR3 loop is CASSPSGTGDSPLHF. CDR3 nucleotides: TGCGCCAGCAGCCCTTCCGGGACAGGGGATTCACCCCTCCACTTT.

This chain connects TRBV28 to TRBJ1-3, with D possibly TRBD1 on 6 matching bases. The CDR3 length is 15 residues. Germline V gene data show CDR1 as MDHEN and CDR2 as SYDVKM. Trimming removed 2 bases from V and 0 bases from J, with 8 bases in between. This CDR3 is CASSLGGTSGNTIYF. CDR3 bases: TGTGCCAGCAGTTTAGGGGGCACCTCTGGAAACACCATATATTTT.

This clone occurred once. This chain uses TRBV9 with TRBJ2-5; D possibly corresponds to TRBD1 (5 bases). The J call could be wrong; TRBJ2-7 is a better fit for the DNA end. The CDR3 totals 14 residues. Germline CDR1 is SGDLS and CDR2 is YYNGEE. The CDR3 loop reads CASSARSWGAEQYF. The CDR3 region has the DNA TGTGCCAGCAGCGCGAGGAGCTGGGGCGCCGAGCAGTACTTC.

The CDR3 here is CASSPGLAVSSYEQYF. CDR3 nucleotide sequence: TGCGCCAGCAGCCCGGGACTAGCGGTGAGCTCCTACGAGCAGTACTTC. This chain uses TRBV5-1 with TRBJ2-7, with 11 bases identical to TRBD2. This CDR3 is 16 amino acids long. The germline gives CDR1 SGHRS, CDR2 YFSETQ. V was pared by 4 bases and J by 0 bases, with 6 bases of the junction left unmatched.

The chain is built from TRBV5-4 and TRBJ2-5; TRBD2 is a possible D gene (5 bases). The V end was cut by 7 bases, the J end by 1 base, with 8 bases between. The CDR3 is 12 amino acids. Germline CDR1 is SGHNT and CDR2 is YYREEE (reference sequence). The CDR3 reads CASGEFQETQYF. In DNA form, the CDR3 reads TGTGCCAGCGGGGAGTTCCAAGAGACCCAGTACTTC. Using reference TRBV5-4 and TRBJ2-5 for the parts outside the CDR3, the full variable domain is ETGVTQSPTHLIKTRGQQVTLRCSSQSGHNTVSWYQQALGQGPQFIFQYYREEENGRGNFPPRFSGLQFPNYSSELNVNALELDDSALYLCASGEFQETQYFGPGTRLLVL.

The V and J genes are TRBV11-2 and TRBJ1-4; TRBD1 matches 12 bases. CDR1 SGHAT and CDR2 FQNNGV come from the germline V gene. This CDR3 is built from 18 residues. The ends lost 2 bases at V and 7 bases at J; junction bases unmatched: 11. The chain's CDR3 is CASSLYPVGTGGGEKLFF. In DNA form, the CDR3 reads TGTGCCAGCAGCTTATATCCCGTAGGGACAGGGGGCGGTGAAAAACTGTTTTTT.

This chain joins TRBV30 and TRBJ2-3; the match to TRBD2 covers 9 bases. Germline assignment: CDR1 GTSNPN and CDR2 SVGIG (reference sequence). V gave up 5 bases and J gave up 5 bases; unmatched junction bases: 5. CDR3 length: 13 residues. CDR3 amino acids: CAWAGGLIDTQYF. In DNA form, the CDR3 reads TGTGCCTGGGCGGGGGGGCTAATAGATACGCAGTATTTT.

The V call is TRBV5-4, the J call TRBJ2-7; D is possibly TRBD1 (5 bases). The CDR3 loop spans 13 amino acids. Trimming cost V 1 base and J 3 bases, with 8 bases left between them. Germline CDR1 reads SGHNT; CDR2 reads YYREEE (reference sequence). Written as DNA, the CDR3 is TGTGCCAGCAGCTTGATAGACAGCTACGAGCAGTACTTC. It yields the protein CASSLIDSYEQYF.